This T cell receptor (beta chain) comes out of a study of blood T cell repertoires in COVID-19. Turning to the study itself: COVID-19 samples, acute and convalescent, were from the United States, Italy and Spain. T cells, B-cell-depleted T cells, or PBMCs provided the cDNA or gDNA that served as material.

Trimming stripped 1 base from V and 6 bases from J, with 6 bases between. CDR3 length: 12 amino acids. In the original workflow: Using reference gene primer amplification, nucleated cell counts were estimated. Measured with immunoSEQ multiplex PCR; TCRdb has only the in-frame clones, and not every one. V and J calls and clone size follow that table, whereas D and trimming were derived from the DNA. The data contain around 220,000 clones, 65% to 80% of them singletons. Material: peripheral blood. This TCR derives from a woman in her thirties or forties with active or convalescent COVID-19. This chain links TRBV12-3 or TRBV12-4 with TRBJ1-2; unclear D gene. This CDR3 is CASSLDSHGYTF. The CDR3 DNA sequence: TGTGCCAGCAGTTTAGACTCCCATGGCTACACCTTC.